Following are 26 T cell receptor beta chains from one sample sequenced in a study of breast tumors, draining lymph nodes, adjacent tissues. The lymph nodes were axillary draining lymph nodes from breast cancer patients. TCRdb re-called the multiplex PCR reads with MiXCR, one entry per CDR3 protein. In the table there are about 300,000 distinct CDR3 sequences, 30% of which are singletons. The specimen sequenced was axillary lymph node tissue. The receptors here all came from a female donor with breast cancer. Some clones in this sample may be carry-over from other donors' samples.

The chain uses TRBV28 and TRBJ2-7; D gene ambiguous. Trimming pared 4 bases from V and 6 bases from J, leaving 16 bases between. From germline, CDR1 is MDHEN and CDR2 SYDVKM. The CDR3 runs to 14 residues. The CDR3 DNA sequence: TGTGCCAGCAGTTCCCCAGGCACCCACTGCGAGCAGTACTTC. Amino acids: CASSSPGTHCEQYF.

This clonotype was counted a few times. A much larger clone sits a single nucleotide away, making a read error possible. The rearrangement joins TRBV10-1 to TRBJ2-1, with 7 positions matching TRBD2. Trimming cost V 0 bases and J 8 bases; bases outside gene matches: 7. The CDR3 contains 15 residues. Germline CDR1 and CDR2: WNHNN and SYGVQD (reference sequence). CDR3 nucleotides: TGCGCCAGCAGTGAGTCCAGCGGGGCATACGATGAGCAGTTCTTC. Protein product: CASSESSGAYDEQFF.

In regard to this clonotype: Since a much larger clone is just one base distant, this may be a read error. V usage is TRBV5-5 and J usage is TRBJ2-2; no clear D gene. The CDR3 has 12 residues. The germline gives CDR1 SGHKS, CDR2 YYEKEE (reference sequence). CDR3: CASGLGPGELFF. CDR3 sequence (DNA): TGTGCCAGCGGCTTAGGGCCCGGGGAGCTGTTTTTT.

This rearrangement joins TRBV5-1 to TRBJ2-3, with D possibly being TRBD1 (6 bases). Trimming left V 2 bases short and J 11 bases short, with 18 bases between. This CDR3 is 14 amino acids long. Germline V gene sequence: CDR1 SGHRS, CDR2 YFSETQ. In DNA form, the CDR3 reads TGCGCCAGCAGCTTAGGGACATATGCTGATGAGCAGTATTTT. Translating it yields CASSLGTYADEQYF.

This clonotype was seen many times. This chain connects TRBV13 to TRBJ2-5; 11 nucleotides agree with TRBD2. The CDR3 loop spans 16 amino acids. Germline CDR1 reads PRHDT; CDR2 reads FYEKMQ (reference sequence). Unmatched junction bases numbered 7, after V lost 5 bases and J lost 2 bases. DNA for the CDR3: TGTGCCAGCAGCCAGACTAGCGGGATATATCAAGAGACCCAGTACTTC. Its translation is CASSQTSGIYQETQYF.

The chain combines TRBV10-2 with TRBJ2-7, with 8 bases lining up with TRBD2. CDR1 WSHSY and CDR2 SAAADI come from the germline V gene. The CDR3 has 13 amino acids. V was clipped by 6 bases and J by 6 bases; unmatched bases: 7. The CDR3 sequence: CASRSGGPGEQYF. CDR3 nucleotides: TGCGCCAGCAGGTCGGGAGGGCCGGGCGAGCAGTACTTC.

The CDR3: CASSLIAAPYEQYF. The CDR3 bases are TGTGCCAGCAGCTTAATTGCGGCACCATACGAGCAGTACTTC. The chain combines TRBV5-5 with TRBJ2-7; unclear D gene. Trimming stripped 2 bases from V and 4 bases from J, with 13 bases between. Looked up from germline, CDR1 is SGHKS and CDR2 is YYEKEE (reference sequence). The CDR3 consists of 14 residues.

This chain connects TRBV6-5 to TRBJ1-1; D gene ambiguous. The germline V and J ends were trimmed by 5 bases and 3 bases, with 10 bases remaining between them. This CDR3 is built from 13 residues. Germline CDR1 is MNHEY and CDR2 is SVGAGI. CDR3: CASSETSHTEAFF. CDR3 coding DNA: TGTGCCAGCAGTGAGACAAGTCACACTGAAGCTTTCTTT.

This clonotype was detected only a few times. V is TRBV30 and J is TRBJ2-3, with D perhaps matching TRBD1 (5 bases). Germline assignment: CDR1 GTSNPN and CDR2 SVGIG (reference sequence). The CDR3 runs 15 residues. Trimming took 0 bases from V and 4 from J, leaving 14 bases between them. The chain's CDR3 is CAWSVTRVSPDTQYF. The CDR3 DNA reads TGTGCCTGGAGTGTAACCAGGGTGTCCCCAGATACGCAGTATTTT. The whole variable domain, filled in from reference TRBV30 and TRBJ2-3, reads SQTIHQWPATLVQPVGSPLSLECTVEGTSNPNLYWYRQAAGRGLQLLFYSVGIGQISSEVPQNLSASRPQDRQFILSSKKLLLSDSGFYLCAWSVTRVSPDTQYFGPGTRLTVL.

This clonotype was picked up many times. This chain joins TRBV9 and TRBJ2-7; D may be TRBD1 or TRBD2 (5 bases each). Germline V gene lookup returns CDR1 SGDLS and CDR2 YYNGEE. The CDR3 has 15 residues. V lost 0 bases and J 2 bases, leaving 12 bases between the germline ends. The CDR3 region is CASSVGGDGTYEQYF. For the CDR3, the DNA is TGTGCCAGCAGCGTAGGAGGGGATGGGACCTACGAGCAGTACTTC.

The chain couples TRBV29-1 to TRBJ2-4; TRBD1 matches 8 bases. The V segment lost 6 bases and the J segment 4 bases; nucleotides outside the gene matches: 5. Germline V gives CDR1 SQVTM, CDR2 ANQGSEA. The CDR3 has 13 amino acids. The CDR3 loop reads CSVPGTGKNIQYF. The CDR3 DNA reads as TGCAGCGTGCCCGGGACAGGAAAAAACATTCAGTACTTC.

In its sample, this clonotype was seen a few times. A read error may be the cause here, since a much bigger clone is one base away. No conserved phenylalanine or tryptophan is present at the end of the CDR3, so a read error is the likely explanation. The rearrangement links TRBV15 to TRBJ2-1; 11 bases align to TRBD2. Germline CDR1 reads LNHNV; CDR2 reads YYDKDF (reference sequence). With 6 bases clipped from V and 4 bases from J, the junction kept 11 bases outside the gene matches. The CDR3 is 17 amino acids. The CDR3 spells CATRTDRGLAEYNEQFL. Here the CDR3 DNA reads TGTGCCACCAGAACAGACCGGGGACTAGCGGAATACAATGAGCAGTTCCTC.

This clonotype was picked up many times. The gene calls are TRBV20-1 and TRBJ2-2; 12 bases are shared with TRBD2. Trimming took 0 bases from V and 5 from J; bases not matched to a gene: 10. The germline CDR1 and CDR2 sequences are DFQATT and SNEGSKA (reference sequence). The CDR3 contains 18 residues. In DNA form, the CDR3 reads TGCAGTGCTAGAGATCCGACTAGCGGGAGTTTTAGGACCGGGGAGCTGTTTTTT. Translated: CSARDPTSGSFRTGELFF.

This clonotype has at least ten counts. The rearrangement links TRBV15 to TRBJ2-7; 8 bases fit TRBD1. Per germline, CDR1 LNHNV and CDR2 YYDKDF (reference sequence). CDR3 length: 18 amino acids. The trim removed 1 base at V and 6 bases at J, leaving 17 bases unmatched. The CDR3 reads CATSRGGPGTGGSLEQYF. The CDR3 nucleotides read TGTGCCACCAGCAGAGGGGGGCCTGGAACAGGGGGTTCCCTCGAGCAGTACTTC.

The V call is TRBV30, the J call TRBJ2-5; 10 positions match TRBD2. The CDR3 length is 15 residues. The V segment lost 0 bases and the J segment 4 bases; nucleotides outside the gene matches: 5. CDR1 is GTSNPN and CDR2 is SVGIG in the germline V gene (reference sequence). The CDR3 region is CAWSVGPSGRETQYF. DNA for the CDR3: TGTGCCTGGAGTGTAGGCCCTAGCGGGAGAGAGACCCAGTACTTC.

This clonotype has ten or more counts. The chain recombines TRBV20-1 with TRBJ2-7; 13 bases match TRBD2. Germline CDR1 and CDR2: DFQATT and SNEGSKA (reference sequence). V shed 5 bases, J shed 5 bases, and the junction held 9 bases outside the gene matches. The CDR3 runs 15 residues. In nucleotides, the CDR3 is TGCAGTGCTCGCCCTCAACTAGCGGGAGGGCACGAGCAGTACTTC. This encodes CSARPQLAGGHEQYF.

This clonotype came up many times. The chain has TRBV15 and TRBJ1-1, with D possibly being TRBD1 (5 bases). The CDR3 is made up of 13 amino acids. Trimming stripped 4 bases from V and 0 bases from J, with 6 bases between. CDR1 and CDR2 from the germline V gene are LNHNV and YYDKDF (reference sequence). CDR3 sequence: CATSTTVNTEAFF. The CDR3 DNA follows: TGTGCCACCAGCACGACAGTGAACACTGAAGCTTTCTTT.

This clonotype has a count of ten or more. The chain employs TRBV6-1 and TRBJ1-5; no clear D gene. Germline assignment: CDR1 MNHNS and CDR2 SASEGT. Trimming took 8 bases from V and 4 from J, leaving 15 bases between them. The CDR3 spans 14 residues. The CDR3 protein is CASQGVDRNQPQHF. CDR3 sequence (DNA): TGTGCCAGCCAAGGCGTGGACCGAAATCAGCCCCAGCATTTT.

This clonotype has at least ten counts. The chain recombines TRBV20-1 with TRBJ2-7, with a tentative D call TRBD2 (5 bases). The CDR3 has 13 amino acids. With 6 bases removed from V and 2 bases from J, the gap between germline ends came to 14 bases. Germline CDR1 reads DFQATT; CDR2 reads SNEGSKA (reference sequence). CDR3 coding DNA: TGCAGTGCGAACGCCGGGGTTGCCTACGAGCAGTACTTC. Residues: CSANAGVAYEQYF.

This clonotype was counted at least ten times. CDR3 nucleotide sequence: TGTGCCAGCAGCTCCGGGACGCCCTACGAGCAGTACTTC. Amino acids: CASSSGTPYEQYF. The chain is built from TRBV6-5 and TRBJ2-7; D possibly uses TRBD1 or TRBD2 (5 bases each). Germline V gives CDR1 MNHEY, CDR2 SVGAGI. V lost 6 bases and J lost 2, with 11 bases in between. The CDR3 is 13 residues long.

With regard to this clonotype: A much bigger clone sits one base away, suggesting this may be a read error. The chain is built from TRBV7-9 and TRBJ2-5, with 7 bases that match TRBD1. CDR1 and CDR2 (germline): SEHNR, FQNEAQ (reference sequence). V gave up 5 bases and J gave up 7 bases; unmatched junction bases: 10. The CDR3 sequence is 14 residues long. The CDR3 here is CASSTRQGLGTQYF. CDR3 DNA: TGTGCCAGCAGCACCAGACAGGGCCTGGGGACCCAGTACTTC. The full variable domain, completed using reference TRBV7-9 and TRBJ2-5, is DTGVSQNPRHKITKRGQNVTFRCDPISEHNRLYWYRQTLGQGPEFLTYFQNEAQLEKSRLLSDRFSAERPKGSFSTLEIQRTEQGDSAMYLCASSTRQGLGTQYFGPGTRLLVL.

This clonotype was found many times. The V gene is TRBV15, the J gene TRBJ2-1, with 10 bases aligning to TRBD2. There are 14 residues in the CDR3. Germline V gene lookup returns CDR1 LNHNV and CDR2 YYDKDF (reference sequence). V was pared by 9 bases and J by 8 bases, with 10 bases of the junction left unmatched. The chain's CDR3 is CATESGRGWDEQFF. CDR3 in DNA: TGTGCCACGGAGAGCGGGAGGGGTTGGGATGAGCAGTTCTTC.

The chain couples TRBV3-1 to TRBJ2-3; the D is unclear. The CDR3 has 16 amino acids. The V end lost 5 bases, the J end lost 2 bases, and 17 bases lay between the germline ends. Germline CDR1 and CDR2: LGHDT and YNNKEL (reference sequence). The DNA of the CDR3 is TGTGCCAGCAGCAGCTGGGGAAGTTCGTTCACAGATACGCAGTATTTT. It codes for CASSSWGSSFTDTQYF.

In its sample, this clonotype was seen a few times. The chain combines TRBV6-1 with TRBJ1-2, with D possibly TRBD1 on 5 matching bases. V gave up 2 bases and J gave up 4 bases, with 20 bases separating them. The germline V gene encodes CDR1 MNHNS and CDR2 SASEGT. This CDR3 comprises 17 residues. CDR3 amino acids: CASSEFFGQGGVYGYTF. DNA of the CDR3: TGTGCCAGCAGTGAATTTTTCGGGCAGGGAGGTGTCTATGGCTACACCTTC.

This clonotype came up once. The rearrangement uses TRBV2 and TRBJ2-1; D gene uncertain. V lost 8 bases to trimming and J lost 7 bases, with 21 bases between them. Germline-derived CDR1 and CDR2 are SNHLY and FYNNEI. The CDR3 sequence is 15 residues long. The CDR3, as DNA: TGTGCCAGCTCACCACCTTCTGGGGATGGGAATGAGCAGTTCTTC. Amino acid sequence: CASSPPSGDGNEQFF.

This clonotype was observed at least ten times. The rearrangement links TRBV29-1 to TRBJ1-3; unclear D gene. Germline V gene sequence: CDR1 SQVTM, CDR2 ANQGSEA. The CDR3 consists of 12 residues. The germline V and J ends were trimmed by 4 bases and 4 bases, with 8 bases remaining between them. The CDR3 protein is CSVVTKGNTIYF. The CDR3 DNA sequence: TGCAGCGTTGTGACGAAAGGAAACACCATATATTTT.